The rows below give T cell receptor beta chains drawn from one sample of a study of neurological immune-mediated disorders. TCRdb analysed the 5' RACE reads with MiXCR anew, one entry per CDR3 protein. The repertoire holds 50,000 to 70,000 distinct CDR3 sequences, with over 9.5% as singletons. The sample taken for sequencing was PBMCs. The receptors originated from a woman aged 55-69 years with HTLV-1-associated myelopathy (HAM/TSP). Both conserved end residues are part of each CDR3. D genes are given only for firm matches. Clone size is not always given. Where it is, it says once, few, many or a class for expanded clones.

CDR3aa: CASSLARIGELKNIQYF; CDR3nt: TGTGCCAGCAGCTTAGCGCGGATAGGGGAGCTCAAAAACATTCAGTACTTC; d_gene: NA; abundance: many; j_gene: TRBJ2-4; v_gene: TRBV7-2; len: 17
CDR3aa: CASSPGTSTDTQYF; CDR3nt: TGCGCCAGCAGCCCTGGGACTAGCACAGATACGCAGTATTTT; d_gene: NA; abundance: many; j_gene: TRBJ2-3; v_gene: TRBV5-1; len: 14
CDR3aa: CASSLGPGQDEKLFF; CDR3nt: TGCGCCAGCAGCTTGGGCCCAGGACAGGATGAAAAACTGTTTTTT; d_gene: TRBD1; abundance: many; j_gene: TRBJ1-4; v_gene: TRBV5-1; len: 15
CDR3aa: CAISEGDRGGNEQFF; CDR3nt: TGTGCCATCAGTGAGGGTGACAGGGGGGGCAATGAGCAGTTCTTC; d_gene: TRBD1; abundance: many; j_gene: TRBJ2-1; v_gene: TRBV10-3; len: 15
CDR3aa: CASSLGGQSKTDTQYF; CDR3nt: TGCGCCAGCAGCTTGGGCGGACAGAGCAAAACAGATACGCAGTATTTT; d_gene: NA; abundance: many; j_gene: TRBJ2-3; v_gene: TRBV5-1; len: 16
CDR3aa: CASSLKSGGQGGGYEQYF; CDR3nt: TGTGCCAGCAGCTTAAAATCGGGCGGACAGGGTGGGGGGTACGAGCAGTACTTC; d_gene: TRBD1; abundance: many; j_gene: TRBJ2-7; v_gene: TRBV7-8; len: 18
CDR3aa: CASSSDRVPYNEQFF; CDR3nt: TGTGCCAGCAGCTCGGACAGGGTACCCTACAATGAGCAGTTCTTC; d_gene: TRBD1; abundance: many; j_gene: TRBJ2-1; v_gene: TRBV5-5; len: 15
CDR3aa: CSARDRGVSYNEQFF; CDR3nt: TGCAGTGCTAGAGACAGAGGAGTCAGCTACAATGAGCAGTTCTTC; d_gene: NA; abundance: many; j_gene: TRBJ2-1; v_gene: TRBV20-1; len: 15
CDR3aa: CSAKPATIQETQYF; CDR3nt: TGCAGTGCCAAGCCCGCGACAATCCAAGAGACCCAGTACTTC; d_gene: NA; abundance: NA; j_gene: TRBJ2-5; v_gene: TRBV20-1; len: 14
CDR3aa: CASSQSGLRSAYEQYF; CDR3nt: TGTGCCAGCAGTCAGTCAGGGCTGAGGTCAGCCTACGAGCAGTACTTC; d_gene: NA; abundance: many; j_gene: TRBJ2-7; v_gene: TRBV6-5; len: 16
CDR3aa: CASSSRDNEQFF; CDR3nt: TGTGCCAGCAGCTCCCGGGACAATGAGCAGTTCTTC; d_gene: NA; abundance: many; j_gene: TRBJ2-1; v_gene: TRBV7-9; len: 12
CDR3aa: CSVQISGGDNEQFF; CDR3nt: TGCAGTGTTCAAATCAGCGGGGGGGACAATGAGCAGTTCTTC; d_gene: TRBD2; abundance: many; j_gene: TRBJ2-1; v_gene: TRBV20-1; len: 14
CDR3aa: CSARFGGRAFEQYF; CDR3nt: TGCAGTGCTAGATTTGGCGGGAGGGCCTTCGAGCAGTACTTC; d_gene: TRBD2; abundance: many; j_gene: TRBJ2-7; v_gene: TRBV20-1; len: 14
CDR3aa: CASSEGSLNTEAFF; CDR3nt: TGTGCCAGCAGTGAAGGCAGCTTGAACACTGAAGCTTTCTTT; d_gene: NA; abundance: NA; j_gene: TRBJ1-1; v_gene: TRBV6-1; len: 14
CDR3aa: CASSPLLAGFTDTQYF; CDR3nt: TGTGCCAGCAGCCCCCTACTAGCGGGGTTCACAGATACGCAGTATTTT; d_gene: TRBD2; abundance: many; j_gene: TRBJ2-3; v_gene: TRBV25-1; len: 16
CDR3aa: CASRRVGEQFF; CDR3nt: TGTGCCAGCAGGAGGGTGGGTGAGCAGTTCTTC; d_gene: NA; abundance: many; j_gene: TRBJ2-1; v_gene: TRBV5-5; len: 11
CDR3aa: CSVEDWGLSLGEQFF; CDR3nt: TGCAGCGTTGAAGATTGGGGACTATCATTAGGTGAGCAGTTCTTC; d_gene: TRBD2; abundance: many; j_gene: TRBJ2-1; v_gene: TRBV29-1; len: 15
CDR3aa: CASSENTGEKQFF; CDR3nt: TGTGCCAGCAGTGAAAATACAGGGGAGAAGCAGTTCTTC; d_gene: TRBD1; abundance: NA; j_gene: TRBJ2-1; v_gene: TRBV25-1; len: 13
CDR3aa: CASSEGMGASYEQYF; CDR3nt: TGTGCCAGCTCTGAGGGTATGGGGGCCTCCTACGAGCAGTACTTC; d_gene: NA; abundance: NA; j_gene: TRBJ2-7; v_gene: TRBV27; len: 15
CDR3aa: CASSSRTSGSYEQFF; CDR3nt: TGTGCCAGCAGCTCGAGGACTAGCGGGAGTTATGAGCAGTTCTTC; d_gene: TRBD2; abundance: many; j_gene: TRBJ2-1; v_gene: TRBV7-2; len: 15
CDR3aa: CASSQLSSGNYNEQFF; CDR3nt: TGTGCCAGCAGCCAGCTCTCTAGCGGTAACTACAATGAGCAGTTCTTC; d_gene: TRBD2; abundance: many; j_gene: TRBJ2-1; v_gene: TRBV3-1; len: 16
CDR3aa: CSVPGGREGYTDTQYF; CDR3nt: TGCAGCGTTCCCGGGGGGCGGGAGGGATACACAGATACGCAGTATTTT; d_gene: TRBD2; abundance: many; j_gene: TRBJ2-3; v_gene: TRBV29-1; len: 16
CDR3aa: CASSLAGDHNEQFF; CDR3nt: TGCGCCAGCAGCTTGGCGGGGGATCACAATGAGCAGTTCTTC; d_gene: NA; abundance: NA; j_gene: TRBJ2-1; v_gene: TRBV5-1; len: 14
CDR3aa: CASSLDGATDTQYF; CDR3nt: TGTGCCAGCAGCTTGGACGGGGCCACAGATACGCAGTATTTT; d_gene: NA; abundance: many; j_gene: TRBJ2-3; v_gene: TRBV5-5; len: 14
CDR3aa: CASSLVAGNYNEQFF; CDR3nt: TGCGCCAGCAGCTTGGTAGCGGGAAACTACAATGAGCAGTTCTTC; d_gene: TRBD2; abundance: many; j_gene: TRBJ2-1; v_gene: TRBV5-1; len: 15
CDR3aa: CASSLKAGGSHEQYF; CDR3nt: TGTGCCAGCAGCTTAAAAGCGGGAGGGTCCCACGAGCAGTACTTC; d_gene: TRBD2; abundance: many; j_gene: TRBJ2-7; v_gene: TRBV7-2; len: 15
CDR3aa: CASSLESRDSYEQYF; CDR3nt: TGCGCCAGCAGCTTGGAATCGCGGGACTCCTACGAGCAGTACTTC; d_gene: NA; abundance: many; j_gene: TRBJ2-7; v_gene: TRBV5-1; len: 15
CDR3aa: CASSFLLLETQYF; CDR3nt: TGTGCCAGCAGCTTTTTGCTTTTGGAGACCCAGTACTTC; d_gene: NA; abundance: many; j_gene: TRBJ2-5; v_gene: TRBV7-2; len: 13
CDR3aa: CASSLQAGGYNEQFF; CDR3nt: TGTGCCAGCAGTTTACAAGCGGGAGGCTACAATGAGCAGTTCTTC; d_gene: TRBD2; abundance: many; j_gene: TRBJ2-1; v_gene: TRBV27; len: 15
CDR3aa: CSATGTSGRETQYF; CDR3nt: TGCAGTGCTACCGGGACTAGCGGGAGAGAGACCCAGTACTTC; d_gene: TRBD2; abundance: NA; j_gene: TRBJ2-5; v_gene: TRBV20-1; len: 14
CDR3aa: CSAAQGVDYGYTF; CDR3nt: TGCAGTGCCGCCCAGGGGGTTGACTATGGCTACACCTTC; d_gene: TRBD1; abundance: many; j_gene: TRBJ1-2; v_gene: TRBV20-1; len: 13
CDR3aa: CASSYSSGRDQPQHF; CDR3nt: TGTGCCAGCAGTTACTCATCTGGCAGGGATCAGCCCCAGCATTTT; d_gene: NA; abundance: few; j_gene: TRBJ1-5; v_gene: TRBV6-6; len: 15
CDR3aa: CASSLGGVNTEAFF; CDR3nt: TGTGCCAGCAGCTTAGGGGGGGTAAACACTGAAGCTTTCTTT; d_gene: NA; abundance: many; j_gene: TRBJ1-1; v_gene: TRBV7-2; len: 14
CDR3aa: CASQGSTDTQYF; CDR3nt: TGCGCCAGTCAGGGTAGCACAGATACGCAGTATTTT; d_gene: NA; abundance: many; j_gene: TRBJ2-3; v_gene: TRBV5-1; len: 12
CDR3aa: CASGPPPWTSINNEQFF; CDR3nt: TGTGCCAGCGGGCCCCCGCCGTGGACGTCCATCAACAATGAGCAGTTCTTC; d_gene: NA; abundance: NA; j_gene: TRBJ2-1; v_gene: TRBV6-6; len: 17
CDR3aa: CASSSPQGCEQYF; CDR3nt: TGTGCCAGCAGCAGCCCACAGGGCTGCGAGCAGTACTTC; d_gene: NA; abundance: many; j_gene: TRBJ2-7; v_gene: TRBV21-1; len: 13
CDR3aa: CASSFGQGVSPLHF; CDR3nt: TGTGCCAGCAGCTTCGGGCAGGGGGTCTCACCCCTCCACTTT; d_gene: TRBD1; abundance: many; j_gene: TRBJ1-6; v_gene: TRBV5-5; len: 14
CDR3aa: CASSSLRDSRYNEQFF; CDR3nt: TGTGCCAGCAGTTCATTGAGGGACAGTCGCTACAATGAGCAGTTCTTC; d_gene: TRBD1; abundance: many; j_gene: TRBJ2-1; v_gene: TRBV12-3/TRBV12-4; len: 16
CDR3aa: CASSQKGFYGYTF; CDR3nt: TGTGCCAGCAGCCAGAAGGGGTTTTATGGCTACACCTTC; d_gene: NA; abundance: many; j_gene: TRBJ1-2; v_gene: TRBV3-1; len: 13
CDR3aa: CASSVGEAAGYTF; CDR3nt: TGTGCCAGCAGCGTTGGGGAGGCGGCTGGCTACACCTTC; d_gene: NA; abundance: many; j_gene: TRBJ1-2; v_gene: TRBV9; len: 13
CDR3aa: CSASYLGGELFF; CDR3nt: TGCAGTGCTTCGTATCTAGGCGGGGAGCTGTTTTTT; d_gene: NA; abundance: few; j_gene: TRBJ2-2; v_gene: TRBV20-1; len: 12